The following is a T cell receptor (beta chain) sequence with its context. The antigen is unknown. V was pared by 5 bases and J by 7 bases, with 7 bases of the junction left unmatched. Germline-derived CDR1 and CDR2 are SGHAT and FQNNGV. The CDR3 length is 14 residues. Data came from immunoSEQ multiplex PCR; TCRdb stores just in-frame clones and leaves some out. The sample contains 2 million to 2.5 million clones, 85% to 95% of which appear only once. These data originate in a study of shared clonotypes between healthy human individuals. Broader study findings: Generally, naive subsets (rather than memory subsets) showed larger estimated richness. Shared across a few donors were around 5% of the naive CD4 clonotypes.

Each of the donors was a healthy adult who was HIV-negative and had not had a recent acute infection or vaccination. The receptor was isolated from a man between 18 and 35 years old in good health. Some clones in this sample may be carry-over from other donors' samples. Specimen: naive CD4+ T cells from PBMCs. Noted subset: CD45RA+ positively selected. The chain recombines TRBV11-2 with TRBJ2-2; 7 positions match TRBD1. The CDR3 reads CASSPTGSYGELFF. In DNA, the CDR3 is TGTGCCAGCAGCCCGACAGGGTCTTACGGGGAGCTGTTTTTT.